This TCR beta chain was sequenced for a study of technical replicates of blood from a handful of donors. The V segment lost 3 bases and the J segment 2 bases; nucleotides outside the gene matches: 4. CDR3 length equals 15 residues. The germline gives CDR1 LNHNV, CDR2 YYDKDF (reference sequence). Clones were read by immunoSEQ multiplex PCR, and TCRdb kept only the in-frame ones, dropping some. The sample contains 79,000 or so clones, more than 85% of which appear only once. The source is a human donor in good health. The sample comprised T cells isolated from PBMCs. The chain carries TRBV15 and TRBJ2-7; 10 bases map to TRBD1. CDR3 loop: CATSSPGQGTYEQYF. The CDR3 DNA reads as TGTGCCACCAGCAGCCCGGGACAGGGGACCTACGAGCAGTACTTC.